What follows are 14 T cell receptor beta chains derived from one specimen sequenced in a study of spatial heterogeneity in lung cancer. One entry per CDR3 protein results from TCRdb running MiXCR on the 5' RACE reads. This sample has roughly 25,000 distinct CDR3 sequences; 5.5% to 7% occur once, and the top ten carry about 13%. Time point specified: sample taken at primary tumor resection. The authors sequenced whole RNA from tumor, nontumor lung or frozen PBMC without sorting. The sample consisted of PBMCs, taken at surgery. The source of these receptors is a male donor with early-stage non-small cell lung cancer.

The chain has TRBV20-1 and TRBJ1-2; TRBD1 agrees at 9 bases. This CDR3 comprises 15 residues. Germline trimming cut 8 bases from V and 4 bases from J; bases unmatched to any gene: 14. Germline V gene lookup returns CDR1 DFQATT and CDR2 SNEGSKA (reference sequence). CDR3 nucleotide sequence: TGCAGTACCGTGTCCCGGGACAGGGTCGGCTATGGCTACACCTTC. Protein product: CSTVSRDRVGYGYTF.

This clonotype was recorded at least ten times. This sequence joins TRBV5-6 and TRBJ2-1; no reliable D call. V was clipped by 1 base and J by 8 bases, with 7 bases between them. Germline-derived CDR1 and CDR2 are SGHDT and YYEEEE. The CDR3 covers 12 residues. CDR3 DNA: TGTGCCAGCAGCTTGATTTGGGATGAGCAGTTCTTC. This codes for CASSLIWDEQFF.

The genes are TRBV7-9 and TRBJ2-7; D is tentatively TRBD1 or TRBD2 (5 bases each). There are 16 residues in the CDR3. CDR1 SEHNR and CDR2 FQNEAQ come from the germline V gene (reference sequence). V lost 2 bases and J lost 1, with 15 bases in between. CDR3 coding DNA: TGTGCCAGCAGCTTAAAAGAGGGGTTCAGTTCCTACGAGCAGTACTTC. Translating it yields CASSLKEGFSSYEQYF.

This clonotype was counted ten times or more. The CDR3 is CASRSSQQGNSPLHF. The CDR3 bases are TGTGCCAGCAGGTCCAGTCAACAGGGTAATTCACCCCTCCACTTT. This rearrangement joins TRBV6-6 to TRBJ1-6, with a tentative D call TRBD1 (6 bases). With 6 bases removed from V and 6 bases from J, the gap between germline ends came to 15 bases. The CDR3 consists of 15 residues. CDR1 and CDR2 from the germline V gene are MNHNY and SVGAGI (reference sequence).

At least ten counts were recorded for this clonotype. The rearrangement uses TRBV12-3 or TRBV12-4 and TRBJ1-5; 7 nucleotides agree with TRBD1. CDR3 size: 16 residues. Unmatched junction bases numbered 7, after V lost 3 bases and J lost 2 bases. This chain's CDR3 is CASSFLGGTGNQPQHF. DNA of the CDR3: TGTGCCAGCAGTTTCCTGGGGGGGACAGGCAATCAGCCCCAGCATTTT.

This clonotype was picked up many times. J is TRBJ1-2 and V is TRBV11-2; D perhaps matches TRBD1 (5 bases). The CDR3 length is 16 residues. Germline V gene lookup returns CDR1 SGHAT and CDR2 FQNNGV. Deletions cut 5 bases from V and 2 bases from J, with 18 bases between. CDR3 nucleotides: TGTGCCAGCAGCCCTACTGGGACCTGGGCCAACTATGGCTACACCTTC. Translated, it gives CASSPTGTWANYGYTF.

This clonotype was seen many times. This chain uses TRBV7-2 with TRBJ2-7; 10 bases map to TRBD2. The CDR3 runs to 16 residues. The ends lost 3 bases at V and 2 bases at J; junction bases unmatched: 7. The germline CDR1 and CDR2 sequences are SGHTA and FQGNSA. CDR3 sequence reads: CASSFSSGRIPYEQYF. CDR3 nucleotides: TGTGCCAGCAGCTTTTCTAGCGGGAGAATCCCCTACGAGCAGTACTTC.

This clonotype was seen many times. J is TRBJ1-1 and V is TRBV28; D is uncertain. CDR3 length: 15 amino acids. Germline CDR1 is MDHEN and CDR2 is SYDVKM. Deletions cut 7 bases from V and 5 bases from J, with 20 bases between. The CDR3 is CASTHESLGKTEAFF. CDR3 DNA sequence: TGTGCCAGCACTCACGAGTCCCTTGGGAAGACTGAAGCTTTCTTT.

This clonotype was detected ten times or more. The chain's CDR3 is CASSVGTTTGELFF. CDR3 sequence (DNA): TGTGCCAGCAGTGTCGGGACAACCACCGGGGAGCTGTTTTTT. This chain joins TRBV2 and TRBJ2-2; D may be TRBD1 (6 bases). The CDR3 has 14 amino acids. The V gene lost 4 bases and the J gene lost 4 bases, with 10 bases spanning the gap. CDR1 is SNHLY and CDR2 is FYNNEI in the germline V gene.

This clonotype was seen ten or more times. The chain carries TRBV11-2 and TRBJ1-5, with D possibly TRBD1 on 6 matching bases. This CDR3 is 13 amino acids long. V shed 6 bases and J shed 5 bases, with 11 bases lying between them. The germline CDR1 and CDR2 sequences are SGHAT and FQNNGV. The CDR3 DNA reads TGTGCCAGCAGTACAGGGATCGATCAGCCCCAGCATTTT. It translates to CASSTGIDQPQHF.

Relative to its sample, this clonotype is medium-sized. This rearrangement joins TRBV20-1 to TRBJ2-1, with 9 bases identical to TRBD1. V lost 6 bases and J lost 5; bases outside the gene matches: 17. CDR1 DFQATT and CDR2 SNEGSKA come from the germline V gene (reference sequence). The CDR3 runs to 17 residues. CDR3 residues: CSAEPFSGTGFNNEQFF. CDR3 DNA: TGCAGTGCAGAACCCTTCTCCGGGACAGGGTTTAACAATGAGCAGTTCTTC.

V gene TRBV7-8 combines with J gene TRBJ2-5; D might be TRBD1 (6 bases). The V end lost 0 bases, the J end lost 1 base, and 18 bases lay between the germline ends. The CDR3 contains 18 residues. Germline loops: CDR1 SGHVS, CDR2 FQNEAQ. Here the CDR3 DNA reads TGTGCCAGCAGCTTAGCGGGTCGACAGGTGGGCCTCCAAGAGACCCAGTACTTC. Translation gives CASSLAGRQVGLQETQYF.

In this sample, this clonotype turned up many times. V is TRBV6-5 and J is TRBJ2-7; TRBD1 matches at 8 bases. Trimming cost V 6 bases and J 3 bases; bases outside gene matches: 13. The CDR3 runs 16 residues. Germline lookup yields CDR1 MNHEY and CDR2 SVGAGI. CDR3 DNA: TGTGCCAGCAGCGGTATGCCCGGGACAGGTTTCTACGAGCAGTACTTC. Its protein is CASSGMPGTGFYEQYF.

At least ten counts were recorded for this clonotype. This chain joins TRBV5-6 and TRBJ1-3; 7 bases match TRBD1. The V gene's germline CDR1 is SGHDT and CDR2 YYEEEE. The CDR3 has 16 residues. V was pared by 3 bases and J by 4 bases, with 10 bases of the junction left unmatched. The CDR3 DNA follows: TGTGCCAGCAGCTCCTTGAGCAGGGGGATAGGAAACACCATATATTTT. This codes for CASSSLSRGIGNTIYF. The variable domain in full, completed from reference TRBV5-6 and TRBJ1-3, reads DAGVTQSPTHLIKTRGQQVTLRCSPKSGHDTVSWYQQALGQGPQFIFQYYEEEERQRGNFPDRFSGHQFPNYSSELNVNALLLGDSALYLCASSSLSRGIGNTIYFGEGSWLTVV.